Shown below are 30 T cell receptor beta chains from a single sample sequenced in a study of CXCR3-negative and CXCR3-positive naive CD8 T cells. It was by 5' RACE with UMI labels that the TRB cDNA libraries were prepared. One entry per CDR3 protein, without DNA, is what TCRdb gives after re-calling the 5' RACE reads. The record lists 75,000 or so distinct CDR3 sequences, of which the ten most abundant hold roughly 1.5%. The sample comprised naive CXCR3- CD8+ T cells from blood. Subset of the sample: CD45RO-CCR7+CD27+CD95- naive CD8+ T cells lacking CXCR3 (TNR3-). The receptors derive from a human donor in good health. Some clones in this sample may be carry-over from other donors' samples.

The J gene is TRBJ1-2, the V gene TRBV14. Per the germline V gene, CDR1 is SGHDN and CDR2 is FVKESK. This CDR3 has 15 amino acids. The CDR3 sequence is CASSQDSSGFYGYTF.

This chain links TRBV5-1 with TRBJ2-5. Germline V gives CDR1 SGHRS, CDR2 YFSETQ. CDR3 length: 12 residues. CDR3 residues: CASSLSWETQYF.

The chain combines TRBV27 with TRBJ2-3; the D call of TRBD1 rests on TCRdb alone, since no DNA is present to check it. The CDR3 sequence is 13 residues long. Per germline, CDR1 MNHEY and CDR2 SMNVEV (reference sequence). The CDR3 reads CASSWLGGDTQYF.

The chain is built from TRBV7-8 and TRBJ1-5; TCRdb proposes TRBD1, but this gene call is untestable without DNA. Germline V gives CDR1 SGHVS, CDR2 FQNEAQ. CDR3 length equals 15 residues. CDR3 in amino acids: CASSLGQGAGQPQHF.

This rearrangement joins TRBV11-3 to TRBJ2-7; without DNA, the TCRdb call of TRBD1 cannot be checked. Germline V gene lookup returns CDR1 SGHNT and CDR2 YENEEA. CDR3 length: 17 amino acids. The CDR3 loop reads CASSPRQGQGRTYEQYF.

The chain employs TRBV28 and TRBJ2-5; TCRdb lists TRBD2, though no DNA is available to test this call. This CDR3 is built from 15 residues. CDR1 and CDR2 from the germline V gene are MDHEN and SYDVKM. This CDR3 is CASRPTWTSQETQYF.

The chain combines TRBV11-3 with TRBJ2-1; the D gene TCRdb calls, TRBD2, cannot be checked with no DNA. Germline assignment: CDR1 SGHNT and CDR2 YENEEA. The CDR3 covers 15 residues. CDR3 residues: CASSPASGGGNEQFF. Complete variable domain (other parts from reference TRBV11-3 and TRBJ2-1): EAGVVQSPRYKIIEKKQPVAFWCNPISGHNTLYWYLQNLGQGPELLIRYENEEAVDDSQLPKDRFSAERLKGVDSTLKIQPAELGDSAVYLCASSPASGGGNEQFFGPGTRLTVL.

The chain employs TRBV29-1 and TRBJ2-7; no DNA is available, so the TRBD1 call from TCRdb remains unchecked. Germline values: CDR1 SQVTM, CDR2 ANQGSEA. The CDR3 has 13 amino acids. Here the CDR3 reads CSVSGQGGNEQYF.

The V and J genes are TRBV29-1 and TRBJ2-3; TCRdb lists TRBD2, though no DNA is available to test this call. Germline CDR1 is SQVTM and CDR2 is ANQGSEA. The CDR3 length is 15 residues. CDR3 protein: CSVTGTLRLSDTQYF.

The chain is built from TRBV4-3 and TRBJ2-7. CDR3 length: 12 residues. The germline V gene encodes CDR1 LGHNA and CDR2 YSLEER. The CDR3 loop reads CASSQDGYEQYF.

The rearrangement joins TRBV25-1 to TRBJ1-1; the TCRdb D gene call, TRBD1, has no DNA to confirm it. Germline V CDR1 and CDR2: MGHDK, SYGVNS. The CDR3 length is 14 residues. The CDR3: CASSIQGTDTEAFF.

The genes are TRBV4-1 and TRBJ1-2. Germline lookup yields CDR1 MGHRA and CDR2 YSYEKL. This CDR3 contains 14 residues. CDR3 amino acids: CASSQAGRIYGYTF.

The CDR3 here is CSVVSVLQAGTGELFF. V gene TRBV29-1 combines with J gene TRBJ2-2; TCRdb calls TRBD1, which cannot be checked without DNA. This CDR3 spans 16 amino acids. Germline CDR1 reads SQVTM; CDR2 reads ANQGSEA.

The chain links TRBV29-1 to TRBJ1-3. Germline V gene sequence: CDR1 SQVTM, CDR2 ANQGSEA. The CDR3 consists of 17 residues. The CDR3 loop reads CSVTGTADIFSGNTIYF.

The chain carries TRBV7-9 and TRBJ2-1; the D call of TRBD1 rests on TCRdb alone, since no DNA is present to check it. The length of the CDR3 is 18 residues. In germline, CDR1 is SEHNR, CDR2 FQNEAQ (reference sequence). This CDR3 reads CASSSWGGRGSSYNEQFF.

V and J are TRBV2 and TRBJ1-2. Germline CDR1 is SNHLY and CDR2 is FYNNEI. The CDR3 has 13 amino acids. CDR3 residues: CASSEPEDYGYTF.

The rearrangement joins TRBV3-1 to TRBJ2-5; TCRdb reports TRBD2, a call that lacks DNA to check it against. Germline CDR1 and CDR2: LGHDT and YNNKEL (reference sequence). The CDR3 length is 16 residues. Here the CDR3 reads CASSQEGSLAWETQYF.

V usage is TRBV6-2 or TRBV6-3 and J usage is TRBJ2-2; without DNA, the TCRdb call of TRBD1 cannot be checked. Per the germline V gene, CDR1 is MNHEY and CDR2 is SVGEGT. The CDR3 sequence is 17 residues long. The CDR3 reads CASSYSDRGHDTGELFF.

The chain joins TRBV7-9 to TRBJ1-1; TCRdb's D call of TRBD1 is untestable without DNA. This CDR3 contains 15 residues. Germline loops: CDR1 SEHNR, CDR2 FQNEAQ (reference sequence). The CDR3 is CASSLQGGSYTEAFF.

The chain recombines TRBV5-6 with TRBJ2-1. The CDR3 sequence is 15 residues long. The V gene's germline CDR1 is SGHDT and CDR2 YYEEEE. CDR3 in amino acids: CASSFPSGSYNEQFF.

The CDR3: CASSQEERFPTDTQYF. The rearrangement joins TRBV3-1 to TRBJ2-3; TCRdb returns TRBD2, unconfirmable since there is no DNA. Germline V gene sequence: CDR1 LGHDT, CDR2 YNNKEL (reference sequence). The length of the CDR3 is 16 residues.

This chain uses TRBV7-9 with TRBJ2-7; absent DNA, TCRdb's TRBD1 call cannot be checked. This CDR3 has 14 amino acids. Germline CDR1 SEHNR, CDR2 FQNEAQ (reference sequence). CDR3: CASSLSAPRAGAYF.

The chain uses TRBV5-6 and TRBJ1-1. This CDR3 has 15 residues. Germline V gene lookup returns CDR1 SGHDT and CDR2 YYEEEE. The CDR3 reads CASSLMTAATTEAFF.

V gene TRBV29-1 combines with J gene TRBJ2-7; TCRdb's D gene call, TRBD1, goes unchecked for lack of DNA. Germline-derived CDR1 and CDR2 are SQVTM and ANQGSEA. The CDR3 contains 12 residues. The CDR3 spells CSVLQGEHEQYF.

The chain is built from TRBV10-3 and TRBJ1-2. Germline CDR1 reads ENHRY; CDR2 reads SYGVKD. The CDR3 runs to 13 residues. CDR3 loop: CAIRGSSGNGYTF.

V and J are TRBV20-1 and TRBJ2-7; TCRdb proposes TRBD1, but this gene call is untestable without DNA. Germline V lookup: CDR1 DFQATT, CDR2 SNEGSKA (reference sequence). This CDR3 is 13 amino acids long. The CDR3 protein is CSARRAGFWEQYF.

The chain has TRBV29-1 and TRBJ2-1. CDR1 is SQVTM and CDR2 is ANQGSEA in the germline V gene. This CDR3 region has 14 residues. The CDR3 sequence is CSVVDPSSYNEQFF.

V gene TRBV12-3 or TRBV12-4 combines with J gene TRBJ2-2; TCRdb indicates TRBD1, and absent DNA this call remains unverified. The CDR3 covers 13 residues. This CDR3 reads CASSPLLAGELFF.

This chain joins TRBV11-2 and TRBJ2-5; TCRdb's D call of TRBD2 is untestable without DNA. Per the germline V gene, CDR1 is SGHAT and CDR2 is FQNNGV. This CDR3 comprises 16 residues. CDR3 loop: CASSLGLAGPQETQYF.

J is TRBJ1-2 and V is TRBV14. This CDR3 is built from 14 residues. CDR1 SGHDN and CDR2 FVKESK come from the germline V gene. CDR3 residues: CASSQDRWGYGYTF.